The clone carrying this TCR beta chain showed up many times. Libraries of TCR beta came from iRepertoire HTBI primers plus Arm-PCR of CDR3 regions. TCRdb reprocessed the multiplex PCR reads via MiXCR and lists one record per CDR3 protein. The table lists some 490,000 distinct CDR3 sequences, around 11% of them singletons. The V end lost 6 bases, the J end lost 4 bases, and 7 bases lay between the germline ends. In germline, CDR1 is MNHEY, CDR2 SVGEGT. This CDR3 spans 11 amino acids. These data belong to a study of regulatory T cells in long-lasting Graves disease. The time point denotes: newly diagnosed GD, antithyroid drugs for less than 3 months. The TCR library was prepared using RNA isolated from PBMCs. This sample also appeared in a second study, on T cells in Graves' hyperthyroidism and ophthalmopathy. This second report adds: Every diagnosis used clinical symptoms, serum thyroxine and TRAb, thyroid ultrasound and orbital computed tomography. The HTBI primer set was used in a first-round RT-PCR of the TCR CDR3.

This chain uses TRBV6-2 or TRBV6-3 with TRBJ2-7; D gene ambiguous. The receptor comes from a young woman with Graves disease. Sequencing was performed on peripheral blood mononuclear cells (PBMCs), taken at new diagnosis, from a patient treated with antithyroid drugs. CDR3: CASSVRYEQYF. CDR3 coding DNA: TGTGCCAGCAGCGTTCGGTACGAGCAGTACTTC.